This entry features one T cell receptor beta chain sequence. Its antigen is unknown. Germline V gene lookup returns CDR1 SGDLS and CDR2 YYNGEE. Trimming took off 3 bases at V and 5 bases at J, with 11 bases between the two ends. This CDR3 comprises 13 residues. Naivety among CD8 cells was defined by CD45RO negativity and positive CCR7 selection, thereby excluding terminally differentiated effector memory CD45RA+ cells. The entry originates in a study of shared clonotypes between healthy human individuals. Whole-study findings and limits: Limitation of the genetic and exposure-history diversity represented came from the few donors. Inspection by rarefaction showed sorted-subset sequencing to be incomplete despite large depth.

Assay: immunoSEQ multiplex PCR; the TCRdb copy retains only in-frame clones and omits some. The profile shows about 750,000 clones, 90% to 95% of them singletons. This TCR derives from a man aged 30 to 45 in good health. The V gene is TRBV9, the J gene TRBJ1-1, with a possible D match to TRBD1 (6 bases). Sequencing was done on a sample of naive CD8+ T cells sorted from blood. CDR3 region: CASSARTATEAFF. CDR3 DNA sequence: TGTGCCAGCAGCGCCCGGACAGCGACTGAAGCTTTCTTT. The whole variable domain, remainder taken from reference TRBV9 and TRBJ1-1, is DSGVTQTPKHLITATGQRVTLRCSPRSGDLSVYWYQQSLDQGLQFLIQYYNGEERAKGNILERFSAQQFPDLHSELNLSSLELGDSALYFCASSARTATEAFFGQGTRLTVV.